This TCR beta chain was recovered during a study of T-cell memory formation after mild COVID-19. Background on the study: Most TCR clusters belonged to a single donor. Whole-study findings and limits: A subset of responding clones appeared in pre-infection memory, suggesting cross-reactive memory joined. Among contracting clones, CD4+ were mainly CM/EM and CD8+ enriched in EMRA.

TCRdb itself ran the 5' RACE reads through MiXCR, one entry per CDR3 protein. The table records about 320,000 distinct CDR3 sequences, roughly an eighth of them present only once. CDR1 SGHRS and CDR2 YFSETQ come from the germline V gene. CDR3 length: 13 residues. With 7 bases removed from V and 0 bases from J, the gap between germline ends came to 10 bases. This clonotype was counted a few times. The target antigen is unknown. The TCR was taken from a man aged 18 to 29 who had mild COVID-19 (a few samples of this study predate the infection). Cell type and time point are not known. The source material was PBMCs or a T cell subset sorted from them (not recorded which). The rearrangement links TRBV5-1 to TRBJ1-2, with D tentatively TRBD1 (6 bases). CDR3 amino acids: CASGSGANYGYTF. CDR3 nucleotide sequence: TGCGCCAGCGGTTCAGGGGCTAACTATGGCTACACCTTC.